This entry is about one T cell receptor beta chain. The target antigen is unknown. The sample originates from a study of shared clonotypes between healthy human individuals. Study results and limitations: The low donor count limited represented genetic and exposure-history diversity.

Authors' analysis steps: There were no quality scores in the junction-only immunoSEQ sequences, so filtering differed. Clones were read by immunoSEQ multiplex PCR, and TCRdb kept only the in-frame ones, dropping some. V, J and clone size were drawn from that table, and D and trimming were deduced from the DNA. The table lists around 1.9 million clones, roughly 93% of them singletons. The naive CD8 subset, CD45RO-negative cells positively selected for CCR7, excluded terminally differentiated effector memory CD45RA+ cells. The specimen sequenced was naive CD8+ T cells from PBMCs. The TCR originated in a man between 18 and 35 years old in good health. Some clones in this sample may be carry-over from other donors' samples.

The CDR3: CASSNRLGEGPYGEQYF. The CDR3, as DNA: TGTGCCAGTAGTAACAGGTTAGGAGAGGGCCCATACGGCGAGCAGTACTTC. J is TRBJ2-7 and V is TRBV19; D possibly uses TRBD1 or TRBD2 (5 bases each). This CDR3 region has 17 residues. CDR1 and CDR2 from the germline V gene are LNHDA and SQIVND (reference sequence). The V end was cut by 4 bases, the J end by 6 bases, with 25 bases between.